The rows below give T cell receptor beta chains drawn from one sample of a study of cytomegalovirus exposure and HLA in healthy donors. This table comes from immunoSEQ multiplex PCR, and its TCRdb copy is limited to in-frame clones, with some not included. The sample records 160,000 or so clones, around nine tenths being singletons. The specimen sequenced was PBMCs. These receptors originate from a woman aged 18-29 years in good health and CMV-seronegative. Both conserved end residues are part of each CDR3. A D gene is named only where the DNA matches it firmly. Size tells how often a clone was seen (once, few, many) or the class of an expanded clone, and some rows leave it out.

D gene: TRBD1; V gene: TRBV28; clone size: NA; J gene: TRBJ1-6; CDR3 length: 17; CDR3 protein: CASISGTGSSYNSPLHF; CDR3 DNA: TGTGCCAGCATCTCCGGGACAGGGAGCTCCTATAATTCACCCCTCCACTTT
D gene: TRBD2; V gene: TRBV7-6; clone size: NA; J gene: TRBJ2-1; CDR3 length: 15; CDR3 protein: CASSLGLAAYNEQFF; CDR3 DNA: TGTGCCAGCAGCTTGGGACTAGCGGCGTACAATGAGCAGTTCTTC
D gene: NA; V gene: TRBV7-9; clone size: NA; J gene: TRBJ2-7; CDR3 length: 15; CDR3 protein: CASSLAGANSYEQYF; CDR3 DNA: TGTGCCAGCAGCTTAGCAGGGGCTAACTCCTACGAGCAGTACTTC
D gene: NA; V gene: TRBV2; clone size: NA; J gene: TRBJ1-1; CDR3 length: 11; CDR3 protein: CASGTYTEAFF; CDR3 DNA: TGTGCCAGCGGCACCTACACTGAAGCTTTCTTT
D gene: TRBD2; V gene: TRBV28; clone size: NA; J gene: TRBJ2-1; CDR3 length: 14; CDR3 protein: CASIRTSRSDEQFF; CDR3 DNA: TGTGCCAGCATTCGGACTAGCCGCTCCGATGAGCAGTTCTTC
D gene: TRBD1; V gene: TRBV11-2; clone size: NA; J gene: TRBJ1-2; CDR3 length: 13; CDR3 protein: CASSHGTGKGYTF; CDR3 DNA: TGTGCCAGCAGCCACGGGACAGGGAAAGGCTACACCTTC
D gene: TRBD1; V gene: TRBV19; clone size: once; J gene: TRBJ1-2; CDR3 length: 15; CDR3 protein: CASSLYPLGGNGYTF; CDR3 DNA: TGTGCCAGTAGTCTATACCCTCTAGGGGGCAACGGCTACACCTTC
D gene: TRBD2; V gene: TRBV6-5; clone size: NA; J gene: TRBJ2-7; CDR3 length: 15; CDR3 protein: CASSVGTSGAYEQYF; CDR3 DNA: TGTGCCAGCAGTGTGGGGACTAGCGGGGCCTACGAGCAGTACTTC
D gene: NA; V gene: TRBV5-8; clone size: NA; J gene: TRBJ1-1; CDR3 length: 16; CDR3 protein: CASSFGTFHGGTEAFF; CDR3 DNA: TGTGCCAGCAGCTTCGGGACATTCCATGGGGGCACTGAAGCTTTCTTT
D gene: TRBD1; V gene: TRBV5-1; clone size: few; J gene: TRBJ1-1; CDR3 length: 16; CDR3 protein: CASSSAPTGGNTEAFF; CDR3 DNA: TGCGCCAGCAGCTCTGCCCCGACAGGGGGTAACACTGAAGCTTTCTTT
D gene: NA; V gene: TRBV12-5; clone size: NA; J gene: TRBJ2-2; CDR3 length: 19; CDR3 protein: CASGLYEARVGSYTGELFF; CDR3 DNA: TGTGCTAGTGGTTTGTACGAAGCTAGGGTAGGGAGCTACACCGGGGAGCTGTTTTTT
D gene: NA; V gene: TRBV6-5; clone size: once; J gene: TRBJ1-2; CDR3 length: 16; CDR3 protein: CASSYNQATSLYGYTF; CDR3 DNA: TGTGCCAGCAGTTACAATCAGGCGACCTCCCTATATGGCTACACCTTC
D gene: NA; V gene: TRBV25-1; clone size: NA; J gene: TRBJ1-1; CDR3 length: 14; CDR3 protein: CASSEYIQGTEAFF; CDR3 DNA: TGTGCCAGCAGTGAATATATTCAGGGCACTGAAGCTTTCTTT
D gene: NA; V gene: TRBV6-1; clone size: once; J gene: TRBJ2-3; CDR3 length: 13; CDR3 protein: CASPGGYTDTQYF; CDR3 DNA: TGTGCCAGCCCAGGGGGGTACACAGATACGCAGTATTTT
D gene: TRBD1; V gene: TRBV28; clone size: NA; J gene: TRBJ2-7; CDR3 length: 15; CDR3 protein: CASSLSRTGAYEQYF; CDR3 DNA: TGTGCCAGCAGTTTATCCCGGACAGGGGCCTACGAGCAGTACTTC
D gene: TRBD1; V gene: TRBV18; clone size: NA; J gene: TRBJ1-1; CDR3 length: 18; CDR3 protein: CASSPRVGQGAGNTEAFF; CDR3 DNA: TGTGCCAGCTCACCAAGGGTGGGACAGGGGGCAGGGAACACTGAAGCTTTCTTT
D gene: TRBD2; V gene: TRBV7-9; clone size: NA; J gene: TRBJ2-7; CDR3 length: 13; CDR3 protein: CASSPGLASEQYF; CDR3 DNA: TGTGCCAGCAGCCCAGGACTAGCGAGCGAGCAGTACTTC
D gene: TRBD1; V gene: TRBV27; clone size: NA; J gene: TRBJ2-7; CDR3 length: 17; CDR3 protein: CASRFLSAGDRANEQYF; CDR3 DNA: TGTGCCAGCCGCTTCCTCTCGGCAGGGGACAGGGCAAACGAGCAGTACTTC
D gene: TRBD2; V gene: TRBV10-3; clone size: few; J gene: TRBJ2-7; CDR3 length: 14; CDR3 protein: CAISAGGSSYEQYF; CDR3 DNA: TGTGCCATCAGTGCCGGGGGGAGTTCCTACGAGCAGTACTTC
D gene: NA; V gene: TRBV7-2; clone size: few; J gene: TRBJ2-5; CDR3 length: 14; CDR3 protein: CASSLNSGQETQYF; CDR3 DNA: TGTGCCAGCAGCTTAAATTCGGGACAAGAGACCCAGTACTTC
D gene: NA; V gene: TRBV4-1; clone size: NA; J gene: TRBJ1-2; CDR3 length: 14; CDR3 protein: CASSSRTGSYGYTF; CDR3 DNA: TGCGCCAGCAGCTCCCGAACAGGGAGTTATGGCTACACCTTC
D gene: NA; V gene: TRBV29-1; clone size: NA; J gene: TRBJ2-7; CDR3 length: 14; CDR3 protein: CSVEDRSLSYEQYF; CDR3 DNA: TGCAGCGTTGAAGATCGTAGCCTTTCCTACGAGCAGTACTTC
D gene: TRBD2; V gene: TRBV6-5; clone size: NA; J gene: TRBJ2-7; CDR3 length: 15; CDR3 protein: CASKGLAGVSYEQYF; CDR3 DNA: TGTGCCAGCAAAGGACTAGCGGGAGTCTCCTACGAGCAGTACTTC
D gene: TRBD2; V gene: TRBV6-1; clone size: NA; J gene: TRBJ2-1; CDR3 length: 15; CDR3 protein: CASRSSGRGYNEQFF; CDR3 DNA: TGTGCCAGCAGGTCTAGCGGGAGAGGCTACAATGAGCAGTTCTTC
D gene: NA; V gene: TRBV30; clone size: NA; J gene: TRBJ1-1; CDR3 length: 14; CDR3 protein: CAWSPGRPNTEAFF; CDR3 DNA: TGTGCCTGGAGCCCCGGGAGACCGAACACTGAAGCTTTCTTT
D gene: NA; V gene: TRBV27; clone size: NA; J gene: TRBJ2-7; CDR3 length: 15; CDR3 protein: CASSFGDGRGYEQYF; CDR3 DNA: TGTGCCAGCAGTTTCGGGGACGGCAGGGGCTACGAGCAGTACTTC
D gene: TRBD1; V gene: TRBV7-9; clone size: NA; J gene: TRBJ1-2; CDR3 length: 17; CDR3 protein: CSSSPTDRGLQSYGYTF; CDR3 DNA: TGTTCCAGCAGCCCGACGGACAGGGGCCTACAGTCCTATGGCTACACCTTC
D gene: NA; V gene: TRBV27; clone size: NA; J gene: TRBJ2-7; CDR3 length: 16; CDR3 protein: CARPDLQEGSSYEQYF; CDR3 DNA: TGTGCCAGGCCTGACCTACAGGAGGGGAGCTCCTACGAGCAGTACTTC
D gene: TRBD1; V gene: TRBV5-6; clone size: NA; J gene: TRBJ1-2; CDR3 length: 14; CDR3 protein: CASSSTGDQYGYTF; CDR3 DNA: TGTGCCAGCAGCTCGACAGGGGATCAGTATGGCTACACCTTC
D gene: NA; V gene: TRBV19; clone size: few; J gene: TRBJ1-5; CDR3 length: 13; CDR3 protein: CASSRERNQPQHF; CDR3 DNA: TGTGCCAGTAGTCGGGAACGCAATCAGCCCCAGCATTTT
D gene: NA; V gene: TRBV29-1; clone size: NA; J gene: TRBJ1-1; CDR3 length: 14; CDR3 protein: CSVVGGGGNTEAFF; CDR3 DNA: TGCAGCGTTGTGGGGGGTGGGGGGAACACTGAAGCTTTCTTT
D gene: TRBD2; V gene: TRBV7-2; clone size: NA; J gene: TRBJ2-4; CDR3 length: 13; CDR3 protein: CASRNSGLAQQYF; CDR3 DNA: TGTGCCAGCAGGAACTCGGGACTAGCGCAACAGTACTTC
D gene: TRBD1; V gene: TRBV4-3; clone size: NA; J gene: TRBJ2-7; CDR3 length: 15; CDR3 protein: CASSGGTGEGYEQYF; CDR3 DNA: TGCGCCAGCAGCGGGGGGACAGGGGAAGGCTACGAGCAGTACTTC
D gene: TRBD1; V gene: TRBV15; clone size: NA; J gene: TRBJ1-5; CDR3 length: 16; CDR3 protein: CATSRGRGQGDQPQHF; CDR3 DNA: TGTGCCACCAGCAGGGGTCGGGGACAGGGTGATCAGCCCCAGCATTTT
D gene: NA; V gene: TRBV5-1; clone size: NA; J gene: TRBJ1-6; CDR3 length: 15; CDR3 protein: CASSLADLYNSPLHF; CDR3 DNA: TGCGCCAGCAGCTTGGCAGATTTATATAATTCACCCCTCCACTTT
D gene: NA; V gene: TRBV28; clone size: NA; J gene: TRBJ2-2; CDR3 length: 16; CDR3 protein: CASSLRFIPGTGELFF; CDR3 DNA: TGTGCCAGCAGTTTAAGGTTTATCCCGGGCACCGGGGAGCTGTTTTTT
D gene: NA; V gene: TRBV5-1; clone size: NA; J gene: TRBJ1-4; CDR3 length: 15; CDR3 protein: CASSLSRTANEKLFF; CDR3 DNA: TGCGCCAGCAGCTTGAGTCGGACAGCTAATGAAAAACTGTTTTTT
D gene: NA; V gene: TRBV30; clone size: NA; J gene: TRBJ1-2; CDR3 length: 12; CDR3 protein: CAWARDRSGYTF; CDR3 DNA: TGTGCCTGGGCACGTGACAGGTCTGGCTACACCTTC
D gene: NA; V gene: TRBV7-9; clone size: NA; J gene: TRBJ2-3; CDR3 length: 13; CDR3 protein: CASSQTTGDTQYF; CDR3 DNA: TGTGCCAGCAGCCAAACGACAGGAGATACGCAGTATTTT
D gene: TRBD1; V gene: TRBV9; clone size: NA; J gene: TRBJ2-2; CDR3 length: 16; CDR3 protein: CASSGPGQGAGGELFF; CDR3 DNA: TGTGCCAGCAGCGGACCGGGACAGGGGGCGGGCGGGGAGCTGTTTTTT
D gene: TRBD2; V gene: TRBV18; clone size: NA; J gene: TRBJ2-7; CDR3 length: 14; CDR3 protein: CASSPASGNYEQYF; CDR3 DNA: TGTGCCAGCTCACCAGCTAGCGGGAACTACGAGCAGTACTTC
D gene: TRBD1; V gene: TRBV11-2; clone size: once; J gene: TRBJ2-7; CDR3 length: 14; CDR3 protein: CASSPLQGQATQYF; CDR3 DNA: TGTGCCAGCAGCCCACTGCAGGGACAGGCTACGCAGTACTTC
D gene: TRBD2; V gene: TRBV13; clone size: NA; J gene: TRBJ2-1; CDR3 length: 14; CDR3 protein: CASSSLAGGDEQFF; CDR3 DNA: TGTGCCAGCAGCTCGCTAGCGGGGGGGGATGAGCAGTTCTTC
D gene: TRBD2; V gene: TRBV5-6; clone size: few; J gene: TRBJ2-2; CDR3 length: 17; CDR3 protein: CASSLGLAGGPGGELFF; CDR3 DNA: TGTGCCAGCAGCCTAGGTCTAGCGGGAGGGCCCGGCGGGGAGCTGTTTTTT
D gene: NA; V gene: TRBV7-9; clone size: once; J gene: TRBJ1-4; CDR3 length: 15; CDR3 protein: CASSLGGGPNEKLFF; CDR3 DNA: TGTGCCAGCAGCTTGGGGGGGGGACCTAATGAAAAACTGTTTTTT
D gene: NA; V gene: TRBV30; clone size: NA; J gene: TRBJ1-2; CDR3 length: 14; CDR3 protein: CAWSDGGTDYGYTF; CDR3 DNA: TGTGCCTGGAGTGATGGGGGGACCGACTATGGCTACACCTTC